The 22 T cell receptor beta chains below all came from one sample that was sequenced in a study of cytomegalovirus exposure and HLA in healthy donors. 60 Vbeta and 13 Jbeta primers were used in PCR. Profiled with immunoSEQ multiplex PCR; TCRdb holds only in-frame clones, not every one. The repertoire holds about 180,000 clones, around three quarters seen once, with 1.5% to 2% in the top ten. Sequencing used PBMCs. Receptors were obtained from a woman in her twenties or thirties in good health and CMV-seronegative.

The chain uses TRBV14 and TRBJ2-6, with 11 bases matching TRBD1. This CDR3 is built from 19 residues. Germline V gene lookup returns CDR1 SGHDN and CDR2 FVKESK. Trimming took 4 bases from V and 4 from J; bases not matched to a gene: 12. CDR3: CASSPRPGQGVFGANVLTF. The CDR3 region has the DNA TGTGCCAGCAGCCCAAGACCGGGACAGGGGGTTTTCGGGGCCAACGTCCTGACTTTC.

The V gene is TRBV29-1, the J gene TRBJ2-7; D is uncertain. V was trimmed by 6 bases and J by 3 bases, leaving 9 bases between them. The CDR3 totals 11 residues. Germline-derived CDR1 and CDR2 are SQVTM and ANQGSEA. DNA of the CDR3: TGCAGCGTAAGAGGTGTCTACGAGCAGTACTTC. Translating it yields CSVRGVYEQYF.

Here the CDR3 reads CASSEGQYAGTDTQYF. In DNA, the CDR3 is TGCGCCAGCAGTGAGGGACAGTACGCGGGCACAGATACGCAGTATTTT. The chain joins TRBV10-1 to TRBJ2-3; the D gene is possibly TRBD1 (6 bases). Trimming removed 2 bases at V and 1 base at J, with 13 bases between. Germline lookup yields CDR1 WNHNN and CDR2 SYGVQD (reference sequence). This CDR3 region has 16 residues.

The rearrangement uses TRBV28 and TRBJ2-3; possibly TRBD2 for D (6 bases). CDR3 length: 19 amino acids. Germline V lookup: CDR1 MDHEN, CDR2 SYDVKM. V was shortened by 5 bases and J by 3 bases, with 27 bases between the two germline ends. The CDR3 DNA follows: TGTGCCAGCAGTCCCCCCTTGACTTTACGGGACTCGAAAACAGATACGCAGTATTTT. It is translated as CASSPPLTLRDSKTDTQYF.

The chain carries TRBV2 and TRBJ1-6; D uncertain. Trimming shortened V by 3 bases and J by 9 bases, and 15 bases separated the two germline ends. The germline V gene encodes CDR1 SNHLY and CDR2 FYNNEI. This CDR3 spans 15 amino acids. CDR3 DNA: TGTGCCAGCAGTGATGAAAGTATCGCGGGTTCACCCCTCCACTTT. Amino acid sequence: CASSDESIAGSPLHF.

The gene calls are TRBV9 and TRBJ1-2, with 7 nucleotides matching TRBD1. The germline CDR1 and CDR2 sequences are SGDLS and YYNGEE. The V gene end was trimmed by 4 bases and the J gene end by 6 bases; junction bases not matched to a gene: 9. There are 14 residues in the CDR3. The CDR3 nucleotides are TGTGCCAGCAGCTCAGAGGGGCAGGGGGATGGCTACACCTTC. Protein: CASSSEGQGDGYTF.

V usage is TRBV7-2 and J usage is TRBJ1-6; D remains ambiguous. The CDR3 is made up of 15 amino acids. Trimming cost V 7 bases and J 8 bases, with 18 bases left between them. Germline assignment: CDR1 SGHTA and CDR2 FQGNSA. The DNA of the CDR3 is TGTGCCAGCATCCCCAGTAGCGTGATTGATTCACCCCTCCACTTT. It yields the protein CASIPSSVIDSPLHF.

The CDR3 nucleotides read TGTGCCAGCAGTCCCCGACATTTCAATGGCTACACCTTC. This codes for CASSPRHFNGYTF. The chain uses TRBV27 and TRBJ1-2, with no clear D. The germline V gene has CDR1 MNHEY and CDR2 SMNVEV (reference sequence). This CDR3 is 13 amino acids long. V was clipped by 5 bases and J by 6 bases, with 13 bases between them.

This chain joins TRBV7-6 and TRBJ2-5; D remains unclear. The germline gives CDR1 SGHVS, CDR2 FNYEAQ. The V end lost 5 bases, the J end lost 8 bases, and 15 bases lay between the germline ends. The CDR3 has 13 amino acids. CDR3 sequence: CASSRDFRRTQYF. For the CDR3, the DNA is TGTGCCAGCAGCCGTGACTTCAGACGCACCCAGTACTTC.

The chain employs TRBV13 and TRBJ1-1; the D is unclear. V was clipped by 3 bases and J by 8 bases, with 7 bases between them. The CDR3 spans 11 residues. Per the germline V gene, CDR1 is PRHDT and CDR2 is FYEKMQ (reference sequence). The CDR3 DNA sequence: TGTGCCAGCAGCTTGGGCATCGAAGCTTTCTTT. As protein: CASSLGIEAFF.

This clone was recorded a few times. This sequence joins TRBV9 and TRBJ2-5; TRBD2 matches 13 bases. Germline trimming cut 3 bases from V and 2 bases from J; bases unmatched to any gene: 7. Germline CDR1 and CDR2: SGDLS and YYNGEE. The CDR3 is made up of 17 amino acids. The CDR3 nucleotides read TGTGCCAGCAGCGCAGATCAACTAGCGGGGGGGCAAGAGACCCAGTACTTC. This sequence encodes CASSADQLAGGQETQYF.

In its sample, this clone was seen once. The CDR3 protein is CASTTGTGKNEQYF. CDR3 bases: TGCGCCAGCACGACCGGGACAGGGAAGAACGAGCAGTACTTC. The chain joins TRBV5-1 to TRBJ2-7, with 9 bases fitting TRBD1. V was clipped by 6 bases and J by 5 bases; unmatched bases: 9. The germline V gene encodes CDR1 SGHRS and CDR2 YFSETQ. The CDR3 spans 14 residues.

This chain uses TRBV5-1 with TRBJ1-4; no reliable D call. The V end was cut by 2 bases, the J end by 2 bases, with 7 bases between. The CDR3 contains 14 residues. Per germline, CDR1 SGHRS and CDR2 YFSETQ. DNA of the CDR3: TGCGCCAGCAGCTTCGGGGTCACTAATGAAAAACTGTTTTTT. Its protein is CASSFGVTNEKLFF.

Only a few counts were recorded for this clone. A junction end diverges from the germline sequence, so it may reflect a read error. J is TRBJ1-3 and V is TRBV5-6; 7 bases fit TRBD1. Germline V gene lookup returns CDR1 SGHDT and CDR2 YYEEEE. This CDR3 region has 15 residues. The CDR3: CASSGGQFSGNIIYF. The CDR3 DNA is TGTGCCAGCAGCGGGGGACAGTTCTCTGGAAACATCATATATTTT.

V usage is TRBV30 and J usage is TRBJ1-1, with D tentatively TRBD1 (5 bases). The length of the CDR3 is 13 residues. Germline V gene sequence: CDR1 GTSNPN, CDR2 SVGIG (reference sequence). V was trimmed by 5 bases and J by 4 bases, leaving 14 bases between them. CDR3 sequence reads: CAWSANTGTEAFF. The CDR3 nucleotides are TGTGCCTGGTCGGCGAATACAGGCACTGAAGCTTTCTTT.

The DNA for the CDR3 is TGTGCCTGGAGTGCGACCGGGTTCCAGTTTCGTGGCTACACCTTC. Protein sequence: CAWSATGFQFRGYTF. This chain uses TRBV30 with TRBJ1-2; no clear D gene. This CDR3 spans 15 amino acids. In germline, CDR1 is GTSNPN, CDR2 SVGIG (reference sequence). Between the trimmed V and J ends, which lost 1 base and 7 bases, there was a span of 19 bases. Full variable domain (rest looked up from reference TRBV30 and TRBJ1-2): SQTIHQWPATLVQPVGSPLSLECTVEGTSNPNLYWYRQAAGRGLQLLFYSVGIGQISSEVPQNLSASRPQDRQFILSSKKLLLSDSGFYLCAWSATGFQFRGYTFGSGTRLTVV.

The gene calls are TRBV18 and TRBJ1-2, with D perhaps TRBD1 (5 bases). The CDR3 length is 13 residues. Germline V lookup: CDR1 KGHSH, CDR2 LQKENI. Trimming pared 3 bases from V and 2 bases from J, leaving 7 bases between. CDR3 bases: TGTGCCAGCTCACCGGACATAAACTATGGCTACACCTTC. Protein sequence: CASSPDINYGYTF.

This clone turned up a few times. The rearrangement joins TRBV5-1 to TRBJ2-3, with D maybe TRBD1 (5 bases). V dropped 6 bases and J dropped 0 bases, with 17 bases sitting between them. Germline CDR1 is SGHRS and CDR2 is YFSETQ. The CDR3 is made up of 16 amino acids. The CDR3 DNA sequence: TGCGCCAGCATGATTGGGGCATACTCTAGCACAGATACGCAGTATTTT. Translating gives CASMIGAYSSTDTQYF.

The chain employs TRBV7-2 and TRBJ2-7, with 12 bases that match TRBD1. CDR3 size: 15 residues. J was trimmed by 3 bases and V by 5 bases; bases with no gene match: 5. Germline CDR1 reads SGHTA; CDR2 reads FQGNSA. CDR3 amino acids: CASSLGTGGGYEQYF. CDR3 nucleotides: TGTGCCAGCAGCCTCGGGACAGGGGGCGGCTACGAGCAGTACTTC.

The V gene is TRBV18, the J gene TRBJ1-1; D is unresolved. The CDR3 has 14 amino acids. The germline gives CDR1 KGHSH, CDR2 LQKENI. The V end lost 5 bases, the J end lost 3 bases, and 13 bases lay between the germline ends. The DNA of the CDR3 is TGTGCCAGCTCATTACCAGACGGAGACACTGAAGCTTTCTTT. This codes for CASSLPDGDTEAFF.

This clone was seen once. The chain combines TRBV30 with TRBJ1-2; D remains ambiguous. Germline V gene lookup returns CDR1 GTSNPN and CDR2 SVGIG (reference sequence). The CDR3 totals 14 residues. V lost 3 bases and J lost 5, with 16 bases in between. CDR3 sequence reads: CAWRRRGGYYGYTF. CDR3 in DNA: TGTGCCTGGAGAAGGCGCGGTGGGTATTATGGCTACACCTTC. Full variable domain (remainder filled in from reference TRBV30 and TRBJ1-2): SQTIHQWPATLVQPVGSPLSLECTVEGTSNPNLYWYRQAAGRGLQLLFYSVGIGQISSEVPQNLSASRPQDRQFILSSKKLLLSDSGFYLCAWRRRGGYYGYTFGSGTRLTVV.

The chain joins TRBV5-6 to TRBJ1-1, with D perhaps TRBD1 (5 bases). The V gene lost 2 bases and the J gene lost 4 bases, with 15 bases spanning the gap. In germline, CDR1 is SGHDT, CDR2 YYEEEE. The CDR3 loop spans 15 amino acids. The CDR3 reads CASSFLETESTEAFF. The CDR3 nucleotides read TGTGCCAGCAGCTTCCTAGAGACAGAAAGCACTGAAGCTTTCTTT.